A single sample is the source of the 22 T cell receptor beta chains below, sequenced in a study of CD8+CD57+ T cells in acquired aplastic anemia. Sequencing involved patients with CD8+CD57+ cell expansion previously shown by flow cytometry. Genomic DNA, serving as template, underwent TCR beta VDJ and CDR3 profiling. Each CDR3 protein is one row after TCRdb ran MiXCR on the reads. There are about 290,000 distinct CDR3 sequences in the sample; approximately 57% occur only once, and around 1.2% lies in the top ten. The sequenced sample consisted of sorted CD4+, CD8+, or CD8+CD57+ T cells (not recorded which) from PBMCs. Receptors originate from a human donor with aplastic anemia.

This clonotype came up once. The conserved phenylalanine or tryptophan is not found at the CDR3 terminus, so this likely reflects a read error. No DNA is shown, since the ends of the CDR3 on it are uncertain; the CDR3 is the one TCRdb lists. The V and J genes are TRBV6-1 and TRBJ1-6. From its first to its last residue, the CDR3 has 9 amino acids. Germline CDR1 is MNHNS and CDR2 is SASEGT. The CDR3 sequence: CASSESPGV.

Details on this clonotype: A junction boundary mismatches the germline segment, possibly from a read error. The chain is built from TRBV9 and TRBJ2-5, with a possible D match to TRBD2 (5 bases). Per the germline V gene, CDR1 is SGDLS and CDR2 is YYNGEE. The CDR3 runs 9 residues. CDR3 DNA: TGTGCCAGCAGCCTCAGACGGGGCTTC. Translating it yields CASSLRRGF.

The table lists this clonotype with many counts. This chain links TRBV6-1 with TRBJ1-5; D is perhaps TRBD1 (6 bases). From germline, CDR1 is MNHNS and CDR2 SASEGT. The CDR3 consists of 14 residues. Trimming stripped 4 bases from V and 10 bases from J, with 17 bases between. Written as DNA, the CDR3 is TGTGCCAGCAGTGTACAAGGGGGGGACCTACCCCAGCATTTT. Amino acid sequence: CASSVQGGDLPQHF.

The chain carries TRBV20-1 and TRBJ2-7, with 10 bases identical to TRBD1. The germline CDR1 and CDR2 sequences are DFQATT and SNEGSKA (reference sequence). J gave up 0 bases and V 0 bases, and 8 bases lay outside the gene matches. CDR3 length equals 17 residues. This CDR3 is CSARDMLGQGSSYEQYF. CDR3 nucleotide sequence: TGCAGTGCTAGAGATATGTTGGGACAGGGGAGCTCCTACGAGCAGTACTTC.

This clonotype was detected only a few times. This sequence joins TRBV7-6 and TRBJ1-6, with D unclear. Looked up from germline, CDR1 is SGHVS and CDR2 is FNYEAQ. The CDR3 is 13 amino acids. Trimming removed 6 bases at V and 7 bases at J, with 10 bases between. The CDR3 reads CASSSTFNSPLHF. The CDR3 bases are TGTGCCAGCAGTTCCACTTTCAATTCACCCCTCCACTTT.

This clonotype was counted only a few times. This chain joins TRBV24-1 and TRBJ2-1; D not resolved. Germline V lookup: CDR1 KGHDR, CDR2 SFDVKD. This CDR3 region has 11 residues. V dropped 5 bases and J dropped 7 bases, with 5 bases sitting between them. CDR3 protein: CATSGTNEQFF. The CDR3 bases are TGTGCCACCAGTGGTACTAATGAGCAGTTCTTC.

This clonotype has a handful of counts. This chain joins TRBV5-1 and TRBJ2-1; 8 nucleotides agree with TRBD1. The germline CDR1 and CDR2 sequences are SGHRS and YFSETQ. The junction had 10 bases not matched to a gene; V was cut back by 0 bases and J by 8 bases. The CDR3 runs 16 residues. The CDR3 coding sequence is TGCGCCAGCAGCTTGGACACCGGGACAGGCTTCGATGAGCAGTTCTTC. As protein: CASSLDTGTGFDEQFF.

At least ten counts were recorded for this clonotype. A read error may produce the germline difference seen at one junction end. J is TRBJ2-2 and V is TRBV11-2, with D unclear. Looked up from germline, CDR1 is SGHAT and CDR2 is FQNNGV. The CDR3 extends over 13 amino acids. The CDR3 nucleotides are TGTGCCAGCAGCCTAGATTACACCGGGGAGCTGTTTTTT. This sequence encodes CASSLDYTGELFF.

This chain joins TRBV5-1 and TRBJ2-5, with 14 bases that match TRBD2. Trimming cost V 0 bases and J 5 bases; bases outside gene matches: 6. This CDR3 comprises 17 residues. The germline CDR1 and CDR2 sequences are SGHRS and YFSETQ. The DNA for the CDR3 is TGCGCCAGCAGCTTGGGACTAGCGGGAGGGCCAGTGGAGACCCAGTACTTC. Its translation: CASSLGLAGGPVETQYF. Combining the CDR3 with reference TRBV5-1 and TRBJ2-5 gives the whole variable domain KAGVTQTPRYLIKTRGQQVTLSCSPISGHRSVSWYQQTPGQGLQFLFEYFSETQRNKGNFPGRFSGRQFSNSRSEMNVSTLELGDSALYLCASSLGLAGGPVETQYFGPGTRLLVL.

This chain joins TRBV2 and TRBJ2-7; the D gene is possibly TRBD1 (6 bases). Per the germline V gene, CDR1 is SNHLY and CDR2 is FYNNEI. The CDR3 extends over 15 amino acids. V was clipped by 3 bases and J by 7 bases, with 19 bases between them. The CDR3 is CASSEWGTTSGEQYF. In nucleotides, the CDR3 is TGTGCCAGCAGTGAGTGGGGGACAACCTCGGGAGAGCAGTACTTC.

The V gene is TRBV12-3 or TRBV12-4, the J gene TRBJ1-5; weak D call: TRBD1 (6 bases). V was pared by 6 bases and J by 4 bases, with 10 bases between. CDR3 size: 13 residues. The CDR3 DNA follows: TGTGCCAGCAGGAGGACAGCTAATCAGCCCCAGCATTTT. Translation gives CASRRTANQPQHF.

This clonotype was observed a handful of times. This chain joins TRBV11-3 and TRBJ1-2; 10 bases line up with TRBD1. CDR1 and CDR2 (germline): SGHNT, YENEEA. Germline trimming cut 6 bases from V and 8 bases from J; bases unmatched to any gene: 6. This CDR3 is 13 amino acids long. CDR3 sequence: CASRAGQGSGYTF. The CDR3 DNA reads TGTGCCAGCAGGGCGGGACAGGGGAGCGGCTACACCTTC.

V is TRBV10-3 and J is TRBJ1-3; the D is unclear. CDR3 length: 15 amino acids. Germline CDR1 and CDR2: ENHRY and SYGVKD. Trimming left V 7 bases short and J 0 bases short, with 13 bases between. CDR3 bases: TGTGCCATCAACCCCGGGTTAAACTCTGGAAACACCATATATTTT. It encodes CAINPGLNSGNTIYF.

This clonotype was seen repeatedly, ten times or more. The chain has TRBV5-6 and TRBJ1-2, with D unresolved. V was clipped by 2 bases and J by 7 bases, with 9 bases between them. This CDR3 has 12 residues. Per germline, CDR1 SGHDT and CDR2 YYEEEE. CDR3 sequence reads: CASSLGGVGYTF. CDR3 nucleotides: TGTGCCAGCAGCTTAGGCGGAGTTGGCTACACCTTC. The full variable domain, its missing parts supplied by reference TRBV5-6 and TRBJ1-2, is DAGVTQSPTHLIKTRGQQVTLRCSPKSGHDTVSWYQQALGQGPQFIFQYYEEEERQRGNFPDRFSGHQFPNYSSELNVNALLLGDSALYLCASSLGGVGYTFGSGTRLTVV.

This chain joins TRBV20-1 and TRBJ1-5; D is undetermined. The germline V gene encodes CDR1 DFQATT and CDR2 SNEGSKA (reference sequence). This CDR3 comprises 12 residues. Trimming cost V 1 base and J 4 bases, with 5 bases left between them. As DNA, the CDR3 is TGCAGTGCTAGAGCAGGTAATCAGCCCCAGCATTTT. Its translation: CSARAGNQPQHF.

The count of this clonotype is one. The V gene is TRBV19, the J gene TRBJ1-3, with unresolved D. Germline loops: CDR1 LNHDA, CDR2 SQIVND (reference sequence). V was clipped by 3 bases and J by 2 bases, with 5 bases between them. The CDR3 runs to 13 residues. CDR3 nucleotide sequence: TGTGCCAGTAGTATGCTCCCTGGAAACACCATATATTTT. Translated: CASSMLPGNTIYF.

As to this clonotype: Germline and junction disagree at one end, which may indicate a read error. The rearrangement uses TRBV5-1 and TRBJ2-2; 7 bases line up with TRBD1. The CDR3 is 16 amino acids. CDR1 is SGHRS, CDR2 YFSETQ, per germline. CDR3 in amino acids: CASSLLGGSNTGELFF. CDR3 bases: TGTGCCAGCAGCTTGTTAGGGGGCTCGAACACCGGGGAGCTGTTTTTT.

The table lists this clonotype with a few counts. The rearrangement links TRBV24-1 to TRBJ1-1; D might be TRBD1 (5 bases). V was clipped by 7 bases and J by 0 bases, with 8 bases between them. The CDR3 covers 13 residues. The V gene's germline CDR1 is KGHDR and CDR2 SFDVKD. CDR3 in amino acids: CATRGDLNTEAFF. The CDR3 coding sequence is TGTGCCACCAGGGGGGATTTGAACACTGAAGCTTTCTTT.

Turning to this clonotype: The missing conserved phenylalanine or tryptophan at the end of this CDR3 makes a read error likely. The J gene is TRBJ1-1, the V gene TRBV20-1, with D unclear. Trimming removed 3 bases at V and 0 bases at J, with 14 bases between. Germline CDR1 and CDR2: DFQATT and SNEGSKA (reference sequence). This CDR3 comprises 15 residues. This CDR3 reads CSARGGGQMNTEAFL. For the CDR3, the DNA is TGCAGTGCTAGGGGAGGAGGCCAAATGAACACTGAAGCTTTCCTT.

The chain joins TRBV25-1 to TRBJ1-3; D remains ambiguous. The V gene lost 5 bases and the J gene lost 4 bases, with 15 bases spanning the gap. This CDR3 region has 15 residues. From germline, CDR1 is MGHDK and CDR2 SYGVNS. The CDR3 loop is CASSPLGEVGNTIYF. The CDR3 DNA reads as TGTGCCAGCAGTCCCCTGGGTGAGGTGGGAAACACCATATATTTT. The full variable domain, rest sourced from reference TRBV25-1 and TRBJ1-3, is EADIYQTPRYLVIGTGKKITLECSQTMGHDKMYWYQQDPGMELHLIHYSYGVNSTEKGDLSSESTVSRIRTEHFPLTLESARPSHTSQYLCASSPLGEVGNTIYFGEGSWLTVV.

This clonotype was seen just once. This sequence joins TRBV7-9 and TRBJ1-4, with TRBD1 identical over 11 bases. The V and J ends lost 4 bases and 2 bases, in that order; junction bases with no gene match: 6. The CDR3 runs 17 residues. The germline V gene encodes CDR1 SEHNR and CDR2 FQNEAQ (reference sequence). The DNA for the CDR3 is TGTGCCAGCAGCTCGGGGACAGGGGGTGGGACTAATGAAAAACTGTTTTTT. Protein product: CASSSGTGGGTNEKLFF.

The rearrangement uses TRBV5-1 and TRBJ2-5; D uncertain. Germline V gives CDR1 SGHRS, CDR2 YFSETQ. Deletions cut 2 bases from V and 2 bases from J, with 10 bases between. The CDR3 runs 14 residues. The CDR3 reads CASSLGQRQETQYF. The CDR3 DNA follows: TGCGCCAGCAGCTTAGGGCAGAGACAAGAGACCCAGTACTTC.